This note documents a single TCR beta chain sequence. This clone occurred once. Its recognized antigen is unknown. Base qualities were left out, and no much larger clone turns up one base away. TCR beta libraries were generated from genomic DNA with the immunoSEQ kit, following the manufacturer's recommendations. For library preparation, a first multiplex PCR was performed with proprietary primers, followed by a second PCR in which unique barcodes were added, and bead cleanups were performed after each round. Each sample batch included a kit-provided positive control reaction and a negative control reaction. The final libraries were assessed on an Agilent 4200 TapeStation D1000 ScreenTape, pooled by volume, and quantified by qPCR. Sequencing ran on an Illumina NextSeq500 with a MidOutput 150-cycle cartridge, using 156 Read1 and 15 Index1 cycles with kit custom primers. The pooled library was loaded at around 1.1 pM with around 20% PhiX control spiked in. Concerning the study's data processing: Vendor-processed data were analyzed in R, with a clonotype defined as all T cells sharing the same CDR3 nucleotide sequence. In the clone abundance analyses, frequencies were normalized to the 10,000 most abundant clones in each sample. Before analysis, public T cell clones were removed, and these numbered fewer than six per sample on average. Tumor-enriched clonotypes and baseline blood-enriched clonotypes were defined as those with an abundance difference of at least 32-fold between compartments. A beta-binomial differential abundance model was used to identify clonotypes that were expanded or contracted between blood time points. The Baroni-Urbani and Buser coefficient was used to measure tumor-blood repertoire similarity, and groups were compared with two-tailed Wilcoxon tests in R. In TCRdb, the immuneACCESS table is reduced to in-frame sequences with V and J assigned. These tables do not hold every clone; where another copy was compared, an unresolved V gene accounts for under half, and the others remain unexplained. The V and J calls and clone size were taken over from that table, and D and trimming were inferred from the DNA. Within this sample are around 120,000 clones, with around four fifths of them counted one time only. The biggest ten clones account for 1.9% of the sample.

The sample belongs to a study of radiation and T cells in renal cell carcinoma (dated by TCRdb to the early 2020s). In terms of the full investigation: Samples were obtained from a clinical trial, in which 15 Gy stereotactic body radiation therapy was delivered to primary renal cell carcinomas and nephrectomy was performed 4 weeks later. In total, 50 to 60 samples, comprising 26 tumors and some 27 peripheral blood samples, were subjected to TCR beta sequencing. In the approximately 57 samples combined, several million unique CDR3 nucleotide sequences were found, encoding 2 million to 3 million unique CDR3 amino acid sequences. Overall results and qualifications from the work: Because no pretreatment tumor biopsies were available, whether clonotypes were present in the tumor at baseline could not be determined. Top tumor clonotypes rose in blood from baseline to 2 weeks post-radiation, then contracted by 4 weeks, suggesting transient expansion of tumor-resident clones. Changes in the blood repertoire were not tracked past 4 weeks after treatment. With a single-armed trial design, the study had no way to address how radiation dose or scheduling affects the TCR repertoire.

From the cysteine through the phenylalanine, the CDR3 covers 12 amino acids. The DNA shown is the 36-base CDR3, in frame from base 1. The junction carries 6 bases between V and J, which are trimmed by 0 bases and 6 bases respectively. CDR1 and CDR2 (SGHNT, YENEEA) derive from the germline V gene. In the paper's terms, the time point label means: blood 2 weeks post-SBRT. The treatment or condition label, read with the paper, signifies: 15 Gy SBRT to primary tumor, nephrectomy 4 weeks later. To track tumor-enriched clonotypes, serial peripheral blood was sampled from radiation-treated patients at baseline and at 2 weeks and 4 weeks after SBRT. Every patient's renal cell carcinoma showed clear cell pathology. Genomic DNA for TCR sequencing was prepared using the QIAamp DNA Blood Mini Kit (Qiagen). Samples were included in the analyses only if all quality control checks were passed.

The sequenced sample was blood, obtained from a patient whose treatment included radiotherapy and nephrectomy. The receptor chain draws on TRBV11-3 and TRBJ2-7, with the D segment identity uncertain. The sequence was obtained from a woman aged 60-70 years with renal cell carcinoma. Here is the DNA: TGTGCCAGCAGCTTAGACCGCGGCGAGCAGTACTTC. The resulting protein is CASSLDRGEQYF.